Reported below is one T cell receptor beta chain. What it recognizes is unknown. The data were obtained in a study of CD8+ T cells in alopecia areata. Across the study: For the treated group, dosing was oral tofacitinib at 5 to 10 mg twice daily. General observations from the study: Lesional scalp, especially alopecia totalis/universalis, showed higher clonality than normal scalp.

Looked up from germline, CDR1 is GTSNPN and CDR2 is SVGIG (reference sequence). This CDR3 has 14 amino acids. The germline V and J ends were trimmed by 1 base and 2 bases, with 8 bases remaining between them. The authors extracted RNA and reverse transcribed it into cDNA as the sequencing template. The assay was immunoSEQ multiplex PCR, and TCRdb's table has in-frame clones only and misses some. Counted here are some 130,000 clones, roughly three fifths occurring once; the ten biggest clones make up nearly 6.5%. Lesional scalp punch biopsies and peripheral blood were collected from alopecia areata patients. Investigators sorted PBMCs to obtain both CD4+ and CD8+ T cells.

The receptor's source is a human donor with alopecia areata. V usage is TRBV30 and J usage is TRBJ2-2; D is uncertain. Sequencing used CD4+ T cells sorted from blood, obtained at week 0. CDR3 protein: CAWSARANTGELFF. The CDR3 DNA sequence: TGTGCCTGGAGTGCCCGGGCCAACACCGGGGAGCTGTTTTTT.